The T cell receptor beta chain described here comes from a study of T cell repertoires in cytomegalovirus infection. Study summary: Matching HLA type, along with CMV infection, was indicated by public TCR beta signatures.

In TCRdb, the reads were re-called with MiXCR into one record per CDR3 protein. The data contain 550,000 to 850,000 distinct CDR3 sequences, 30% to 35% of them singletons. About this clonotype itself: The antigen is unknown.

Germline V gene data show CDR1 as SGHTA and CDR2 as FQGNSA. The V gene lost 1 base and the J gene lost 6 bases, with 11 bases spanning the gap. The CDR3 sequence is 14 residues long. Regarding the study as a whole: The study found HLA-C-restricted CMV-specific TCR beta clonotypes dominating the ex vivo response. The cumulative frequency of public TCR beta families distinguished individuals who carried CMV together with the relevant HLA.

This TCR was sampled from a human donor in good health (CMV status not recorded). Some clones in this sample may be carry-over from other donors' samples. The chain couples TRBV7-2 to TRBJ2-3; D is ambiguous. The sample was cultured PBMCs, taken from culture after CMV antigen stimulation. CDR3 sequence (DNA): TGTGCCAGCAGCTTAGGATCGCCAAAGGATACGCAGTATTTT. Translating gives CASSLGSPKDTQYF.